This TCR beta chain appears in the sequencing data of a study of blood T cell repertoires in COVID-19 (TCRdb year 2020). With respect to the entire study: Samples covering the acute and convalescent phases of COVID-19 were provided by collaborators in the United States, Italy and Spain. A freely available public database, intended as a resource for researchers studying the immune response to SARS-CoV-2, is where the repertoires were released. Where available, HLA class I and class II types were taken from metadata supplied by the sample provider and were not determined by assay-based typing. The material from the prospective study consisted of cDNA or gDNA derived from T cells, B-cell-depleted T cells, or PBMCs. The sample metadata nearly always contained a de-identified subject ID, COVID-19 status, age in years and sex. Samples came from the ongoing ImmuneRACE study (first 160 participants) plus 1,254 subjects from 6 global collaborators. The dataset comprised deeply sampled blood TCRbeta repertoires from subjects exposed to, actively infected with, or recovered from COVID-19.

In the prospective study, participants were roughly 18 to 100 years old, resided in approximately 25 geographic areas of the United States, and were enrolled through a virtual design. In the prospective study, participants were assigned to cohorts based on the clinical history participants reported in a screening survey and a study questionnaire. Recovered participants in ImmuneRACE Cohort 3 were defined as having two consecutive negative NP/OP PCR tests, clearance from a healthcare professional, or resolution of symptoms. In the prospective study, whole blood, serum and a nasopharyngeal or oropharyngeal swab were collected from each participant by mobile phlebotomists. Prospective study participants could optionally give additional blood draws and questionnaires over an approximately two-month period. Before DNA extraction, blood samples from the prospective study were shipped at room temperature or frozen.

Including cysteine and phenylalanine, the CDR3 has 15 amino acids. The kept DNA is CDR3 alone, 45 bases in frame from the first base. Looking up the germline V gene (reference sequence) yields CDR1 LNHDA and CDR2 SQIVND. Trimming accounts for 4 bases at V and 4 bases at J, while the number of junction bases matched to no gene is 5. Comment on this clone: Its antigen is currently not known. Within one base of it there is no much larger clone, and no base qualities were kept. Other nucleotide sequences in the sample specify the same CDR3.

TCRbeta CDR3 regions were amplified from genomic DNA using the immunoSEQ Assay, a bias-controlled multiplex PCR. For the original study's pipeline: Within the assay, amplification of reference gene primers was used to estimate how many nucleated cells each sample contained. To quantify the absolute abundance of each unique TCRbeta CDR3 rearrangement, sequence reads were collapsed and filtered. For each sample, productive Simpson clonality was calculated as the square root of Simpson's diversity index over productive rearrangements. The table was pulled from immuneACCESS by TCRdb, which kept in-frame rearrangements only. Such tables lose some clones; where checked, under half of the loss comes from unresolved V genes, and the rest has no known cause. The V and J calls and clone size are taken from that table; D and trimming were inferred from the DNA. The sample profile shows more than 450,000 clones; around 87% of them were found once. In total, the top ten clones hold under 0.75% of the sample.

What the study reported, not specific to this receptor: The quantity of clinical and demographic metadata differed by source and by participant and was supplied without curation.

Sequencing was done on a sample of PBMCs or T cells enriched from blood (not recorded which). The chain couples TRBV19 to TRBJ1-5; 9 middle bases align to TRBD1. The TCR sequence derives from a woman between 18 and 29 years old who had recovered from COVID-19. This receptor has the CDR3 CASSTRQGGNQPQHF. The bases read TGTGCCAGTAGTACCCGACAGGGGGGGAATCAGCCCCAGCATTTT.